Listed here are 8 T cell receptor beta chains from one sample, sequenced in a study of identical twins. MiXCR, applied by TCRdb to the 5' RACE reads, yields one record per CDR3 protein. The sample yields around 340,000 distinct CDR3 sequences, 7% to 9.5% seen once. Sample: naive T cells sorted from blood. The source of these receptors is a woman aged 50 to 60 in good health.

This clonotype was seen only a few times. The V call is TRBV24-1, the J call TRBJ2-5; 8 bases are a match to TRBD2. The CDR3 length is 16 residues. V lost 3 bases and J lost 5; bases outside the gene matches: 10. Germline V gives CDR1 KGHDR, CDR2 SFDVKD. The CDR3 reads CATSDQQAGDRETQYF. DNA for the CDR3: TGTGCCACCAGTGATCAGCAAGCGGGAGATCGGGAGACCCAGTACTTC.

This rearrangement joins TRBV20-1 to TRBJ2-7; TRBD2 agrees at 7 bases. The CDR3 sequence is 16 residues long. The germline gives CDR1 DFQATT, CDR2 SNEGSKA (reference sequence). The V gene end was trimmed by 0 bases and the J gene end by 4 bases; junction bases not matched to a gene: 12. This CDR3 is CSARDPWAAGPYEQYF. As DNA, the CDR3 is TGCAGTGCTAGAGATCCTTGGGCAGCGGGACCTTACGAGCAGTACTTC.

Ten or more counts support this clonotype. V usage is TRBV11-2 and J usage is TRBJ2-2, with no clear D. Germline V gene lookup returns CDR1 SGHAT and CDR2 FQNNGV. The CDR3 length is 13 residues. Trimming left V 5 bases short and J 6 bases short, with 10 bases between. The DNA for the CDR3 is TGTGCCAGCAGCCAAGGGAAGGCCGGGGAGCTGTTTTTT. It is translated as CASSQGKAGELFF.

There are a few counts of this clonotype. The gene calls are TRBV11-2 and TRBJ2-1; 8 nucleotides line up with TRBD1. In germline, CDR1 is SGHAT, CDR2 FQNNGV. After removal of 5 bases from V and 12 bases from J, the junction contained 3 bases not matched to a gene. The CDR3 sequence is 11 residues long. In DNA, the CDR3 is TGTGCCAGCAGCCAGGGGGCTAGGCAGTTCTTC. It yields the protein CASSQGARQFF.

This clonotype was detected a few times. V is TRBV5-1 and J is TRBJ2-1, with D tentatively TRBD2 (6 bases). The V gene lost 0 bases and the J gene lost 2 bases, with 12 bases spanning the gap. The germline gives CDR1 SGHRS, CDR2 YFSETQ. The CDR3 contains 16 residues. The CDR3 here is CASSLAIGGTYNEQFF. The DNA for the CDR3 is TGCGCCAGCAGCTTGGCCATCGGGGGTACCTACAATGAGCAGTTCTTC.

In regard to this clonotype: A much larger clone lies a single base off, so this may be a read error. The final CDR3 position lacks the conserved phenylalanine or tryptophan, pointing to a likely read error. The chain is built from TRBV7-9 and TRBJ2-7, with D possibly TRBD2 on 5 matching bases. The CDR3 extends over 12 amino acids. Trimming stripped 5 bases from V and 5 bases from J, with 10 bases between. Germline V gene lookup returns CDR1 SEHNR and CDR2 FQNEAQ (reference sequence). Here the CDR3 DNA reads TGTGCCAGCAGCCCCCAGAGGGACGAGCAGTACTGC. Translated: CASSPQRDEQYC.

In this sample, this clonotype turned up a few times. The chain employs TRBV29-1 and TRBJ2-2; D uncertain. The CDR3 runs 14 residues. The germline CDR1 and CDR2 sequences are SQVTM and ANQGSEA. The V and J ends lost 4 bases and 2 bases respectively, with 11 bases between them. The CDR3 region is CSVGQSLNTGELFF. The CDR3 DNA reads TGCAGCGTTGGCCAGTCCCTTAACACCGGGGAGCTGTTTTTT.

J is TRBJ2-1 and V is TRBV7-6; D is undetermined. The germline V gene encodes CDR1 SGHVS and CDR2 FNYEAQ. There are 12 residues in the CDR3. Trimming pared 5 bases from V and 5 bases from J, leaving 7 bases between. The CDR3 nucleotides read TGTGCCAGCAGCCCCTCTCACAATGAGCAGTTCTTC. This codes for CASSPSHNEQFF.